Listed below are T cell receptor beta chains from one sample, sequenced in a study of beta chain features in type 1 diabetes. The data were produced by immunoSEQ multiplex PCR, yet TCRdb's version contains in-frame clones alone and is incomplete. Of 300,000 to 400,000 clones listed, roughly 13% are singletons. Specimen: naive CD4+ T cells from blood. The receptor set was obtained from a man aged 18 to 29 in good health. CDR3s leave out the opening cysteine and the closing phenylalanine or tryptophan. D genes are given only for firm matches.

ASRAGLTYEQY TRBD2 11 TRBV28
ASSLGGGRVADTQY NA 14 TRBV5-4
ASSLDRVVLNTEAF NA 14 TRBV11-2
ASSSPLGTDTQY NA 12 TRBV28
ASSYSTASGAY TRBD2 11 TRBV6-6
AWSGQGLGGYT TRBD1 11 TRBV30
ASSRLVGTGELF NA 12 TRBV4-2
ASSPGTGRRGYT TRBD1 12 TRBV7-2
ASSPGTGNRGYT TRBD1 12 TRBV18
ASSNDPGQYEQY NA 12 TRBV11-2
ASSLAVNTGELF TRBD2 12 TRBV28
ASSSLRGNTEAF NA 12 TRBV7-9
ASSESGVTEAF NA 11 TRBV9
ASSEGGSVWQPQH NA 13 TRBV10-2
ASSLSRDGYT NA 10 TRBV7-2
ASNEQNYGYT NA 10 TRBV19
ASRADSNQPQH NA 11 TRBV2
ASSTLGRSNTGELF NA 14 TRBV7-8
ASSPGLSIEKLF NA 12 TRBV9
ASSLTGGWTVPYEQY NA 15 TRBV7-9
ASSPDRLNEQY NA 11 TRBV19
ASSLQGGGTDTQY TRBD2 13 TRBV7-3
ASSTGVNNQPQH TRBD1 12 TRBV18
ASTGGETQY NA 9 TRBV25-1
ASGLVLAGAFAYEQY TRBD2 15 TRBV12-5
ASSLTDSSYNEQF NA 13 TRBV28
ASSSPGGPYEQY TRBD2 12 TRBV19
ASSSLSPRTGPSSYNEQF TRBD1 18 TRBV7-3
SAQKPRDRERPEQY TRBD1 14 TRBV29-1
ASSSGTGNYGYT TRBD1 12 TRBV5-1
ASSAYGMEGQPQH NA 13 TRBV9
ASSSSGTQETQY TRBD2 12 TRBV7-7
ASSLARDSPLH NA 11 TRBV7-8
ASSLGTGTEAF TRBD1 11 TRBV27
AFKSGSSFSYEQY NA 13 TRBV30
ASRQGGPYEQY NA 11 TRBV27
ASSTGQGDVETQY TRBD1 13 TRBV5-1
ASSYSGRGETQY TRBD2 12 TRBV6-5
ASSFGGRGGNTIY NA 13 TRBV28
ASSAGTGAVQRTDTQY TRBD1 16 TRBV9
ASSAGQEKTEAF TRBD1 12 TRBV9
ASSRTGSGELF NA 11 TRBV6-5
ASSFGDRGHYGYT TRBD1 13 TRBV28
ASSLVTGRQDTQY NA 13 TRBV7-6
ASSINQETQY NA 10 TRBV7-2
ASSSGLAGKETQY TRBD2 13 TRBV27
ASSNDWKETQY NA 11 TRBV7-2
ASSDRGSGNTIY TRBD1 12 TRBV2
ASSLQGSYEQY NA 11 TRBV27
ASSVDTNYGYT NA 11 TRBV9
ASSQEITGPGNTIY NA 14 TRBV4-3